This TCR beta chain was retrieved from a study of siplizumab effects on memory and regulatory T cells. Regarding the study as a whole: Suppression by proliferating Tregs derived from siplizumab cultures was not verified. Siplizumab caused a significant drop in alloreactive sequences traceable to unstimulated CD4+ memory cells.

The table came from immunoSEQ multiplex PCR; TCRdb's copy has only in-frame clones and leaves some out. Of tens of thousands of clones listed, around 94% are singletons. As for this clone: Its antigen is still unknown.

The clonotype originates from a human donor in good health. Sequenced: non-Treg CD4+ T cells sorted from blood.

The CDR3 region is CASSRGTGGTEAFF. In nucleotides, the CDR3 is TGTGCCAGCAGCCGAGGGACGGGCGGGACTGAAGCTTTCTTT. J is TRBJ1-1 and V is TRBV7-9, with D possibly being TRBD1 (5 bases). This CDR3 has 14 residues. The V end was cut by 5 bases, the J end by 5 bases, with 15 bases between. In germline, CDR1 is SEHNR, CDR2 FQNEAQ (reference sequence).